These 5 T cell receptor beta chains originate from one sample sequenced in a study of T cell repertoires in cytomegalovirus infection. A single record per CDR3 protein comes from TCRdb applying MiXCR to the reads. The table records about 320,000 distinct CDR3 sequences, over 7.5% of them present only once. Material: PBMCs. The receptor set was obtained from a human donor in good health (CMV status not recorded). Some clones in this sample may be carry-over from other donors' samples.

This clonotype occurred a few times. This chain uses TRBV27 with TRBJ2-7; 8 bases map to TRBD1. V trimming: 6 bases; J trimming: 7 bases; junction bases outside the gene matches: 8. In germline, CDR1 is MNHEY, CDR2 SMNVEV (reference sequence). The CDR3 totals 13 residues. CDR3 loop: CASSRGTGWEQYF. The CDR3 bases are TGTGCCAGCAGCAGGGGGACAGGATGGGAGCAGTACTTC.

The chain uses TRBV6-6 and TRBJ1-5; D remains unclear. Germline CDR1 is MNHNY and CDR2 is SVGAGI (reference sequence). V was pared by 0 bases and J by 3 bases, with 12 bases between. CDR3 length equals 16 residues. The chain's CDR3 is CASSYSPDPLNQPQHF. DNA of the CDR3: TGTGCCAGCAGTTACTCACCGGACCCCCTCAATCAGCCCCAGCATTTT.

This clonotype has a handful of counts. This rearrangement joins TRBV10-3 to TRBJ1-2; unclear D gene. Looked up from germline, CDR1 is ENHRY and CDR2 is SYGVKD. The CDR3 is 13 amino acids. The V end was cut by 5 bases, the J end by 0 bases, with 7 bases between. The DNA for the CDR3 is TGTGCCATCAGTCAAGGATCTAACTATGGCTACACCTTC. It codes for CAISQGSNYGYTF.

This sequence joins TRBV6-8 and TRBJ2-5; D is ambiguous. CDR1 is MNHGY, CDR2 SAAAGT, per germline. V lost 2 bases to trimming and J lost 2 bases, with 12 bases between them. The length of the CDR3 is 15 residues. The DNA of the CDR3 is TGTGCCAGCAGTTACGACGCCAGCACGCAAGAGACCCAGTACTTC. It is translated as CASSYDASTQETQYF.

DNA for the CDR3: TGTGCCAGCAGCCTGCTAAGGGGGGGGTACACTGAAGCTTTCTTT. It translates to CASSLLRGGYTEAFF. The V and J genes are TRBV7-8 and TRBJ1-1, with a tentative D call TRBD1 (6 bases). Germline V CDR1 and CDR2: SGHVS, FQNEAQ. The CDR3 contains 15 residues. Trimming took 5 bases from V and 3 from J, leaving 16 bases between them.